This entry concerns a single TCR beta chain. This sample was included in a study of control samples from healthy donors and cancer patients. The CDR3 has 15 amino acids. V was cut by 4 bases and J by 0 bases, with 12 bases left in between. Per the germline V gene, CDR1 is MNHNY and CDR2 is SVGAGI (reference sequence). The repertoire was sequenced with immunoSEQ multiplex PCR; TCRdb's copy has only in-frame clones and lacks some. The sample lists a few hundred thousand clones; roughly 90% were seen once. Input material: PBMCs. This chain connects TRBV6-6 to TRBJ1-2; no clear D gene. The receptor's source is a man aged 40-50 years with head and neck cancer. This CDR3 is CASSSSGSANYGYTF. The CDR3 coding sequence is TGTGCCAGCAGTTCTTCAGGCTCAGCTAACTATGGCTACACCTTC.